Given below is one T cell receptor (beta chain) in context. The target of this receptor is not known. Qualities for individual bases were not recorded, and no much larger clone is one base off. In the prospective study, participants were 18 to 89 years old, resided in 20 to 30 geographic areas of the United States, and were enrolled through a virtual design. In the prospective study, participants were assigned to cohorts based on the clinical history participants reported in a screening survey and a study questionnaire. In the prospective study, mobile phlebotomists collected whole blood, serum and a nasopharyngeal or oropharyngeal swab from each participant. Participants in the prospective study had the option to provide additional blood draws and questionnaires over a 2-month period. Prospective study blood samples were shipped either frozen or at room temperature before DNA extraction. The data derive from a study of blood T cell repertoires in COVID-19 (dated by TCRdb to about 2020). In terms of the full investigation: Samples covering the acute and convalescent phases of COVID-19 were provided by collaborators in the United States, Italy and Spain. The dataset comprised deeply sampled blood TCRbeta repertoires from subjects exposed to, actively infected with, or recovered from COVID-19. The sample metadata nearly always contained a de-identified subject ID, COVID-19 status, age in years and sex. The prospective study material was composed of cDNA or gDNA derived from T cells, B-cell-depleted T cells, or PBMCs. The samples were drawn from the first 160 participants of the ongoing ImmuneRACE study and from 1,254 subjects provided by 6 global collaborators. HLA class I and class II types, where available, came from metadata supplied by the sample provider rather than from assay-based typing. The repertoires were released in a freely available public database intended as a resource for research on the immune response to SARS-CoV-2.

Broader findings and caveats from the paper: The amount of clinical and demographic metadata varied by source and participant and was provided uncurated.

The immunoSEQ Assay, a bias-controlled multiplex PCR, was used to amplify TCRbeta CDR3 regions from genomic DNA. From the authors' description of their analysis: The number of nucleated cells in each sample was estimated from the amplification of reference gene primers within the assay. To quantify the absolute abundance of each unique TCRbeta CDR3 rearrangement, sequence reads were collapsed and filtered. For each sample, productive Simpson clonality was calculated as the square root of Simpson's diversity index over productive rearrangements. Imported from immuneACCESS, the table was reduced by TCRdb to in-frame sequences with V and J called. These copies leave out some clones; in studies compared against another copy, an unresolved V gene accounts for under half, and the cause of the remainder is not known. V, J and clone size reflect that table, while D and trimming were determined from the DNA. For this sample there are 200,000 to 250,000 clones; roughly four fifths appear just once. Under 1.5% of the sample belongs to the ten largest clones.

This receptor was identified in a woman aged 40-49 years with acute COVID-19. The specimen sequenced was PBMCs or T cells enriched from blood (not recorded which).

In nucleotide form, the sequence is TGTGCCAGCAATGCGGGGGGAAAAGAGACCCAGTACTTC. Its amino acids are CASNAGGKETQYF. Here the chain combines TRBV3-1 (or the pseudogene TRBV3-2) and TRBJ2-5, with 8 bases in between that match TRBD2. Clipping removes 7 bases from V and 3 bases from J, with 4 as the unmatched junction base count. Measured from the cysteine to the phenylalanine, the CDR3 is 13 residues long. The only DNA kept is the CDR3, 39 bases in frame from the first base. The germline V gene (reference sequence) provides CDR1 LGHDT and CDR2 YNNKEL.